This note documents a single TCR beta chain sequence. What it binds is not known. This sample stems from a study of CD8 T cells in ankylosing spondylitis. 5'-RACE, quantitative and with molecular barcodes, yielded the TCR beta libraries. One entry per CDR3 protein results from TCRdb running MiXCR on the 5' RACE reads. The sample has more than 650,000 distinct CDR3 sequences, 10% to 15% seen once. V lost 7 bases and J 0 bases, leaving 16 bases between the germline ends. The germline CDR1 and CDR2 sequences are SGHTA and FQGNSA. The CDR3 extends over 15 amino acids. Findings of the study overall: As reported, disease-linked clones showed significant enrichment in matched ankylosing spondylitis synovial fluid. Roughly eight highly homologous variants made up a TCR beta motif, and this motif appeared characteristic of ankylosing spondylitis blood. Reports of some motif variants in reactive arthritis synovial fluid and blood predate this one.

The chain has TRBV7-2 and TRBJ2-7; tentatively, D is TRBD2 (5 bases). This TCR was recovered from a male donor with ankylosing spondylitis. Source material: blood, either unsorted or a sorted T cell fraction (not recorded which). The CDR3 loop is CASTPRAVASYEQYF. DNA for the CDR3: TGTGCCAGCACCCCCAGAGCGGTTGCCTCCTACGAGCAGTACTTC.